These 32 T cell receptor beta chains share one sample of origin, sequenced in a study of graft-versus-host responses after intestinal transplantation. TCRdb's table, derived via immunoSEQ multiplex PCR, lists solely in-frame clones and lacks some. In the table there are about 83,000 clones, roughly 91% of which are singletons. No antigens are known for them. The starting material was unstimulated CD4+ T cells sorted from spleen or lymph node cells, obtained before intestinal transplant. These receptors originate from a human donor who received an intestinal transplant.

This chain joins TRBV2 and TRBJ2-2, with TRBD2 identical over 9 bases. CDR3 length: 16 residues. The germline gives CDR1 SNHLY, CDR2 FYNNEI. The V segment lost 7 bases and the J segment 4 bases; nucleotides outside the gene matches: 10. For the CDR3, the DNA is TGTGCCAGCACCCAATCTAGCGGGACGGGCACCGGGGAGCTGTTTTTT. Protein sequence: CASTQSSGTGTGELFF. The full variable domain, rest sourced from reference TRBV2 and TRBJ2-2, is EPEVTQTPSHQVTQMGQEVILRCVPISNHLYFYWYRQILGQKVEFLVSFYNNEISEKSEIFDDQFSVERPDGSNFTLKIRSTKLEDSAMYFCASTQSSGTGTGELFFGEGSRLTVL.

V gene TRBV2 combines with J gene TRBJ2-3, with D tentatively TRBD2 (6 bases). The germline V gene has CDR1 SNHLY and CDR2 FYNNEI. Trimming stripped 2 bases from V and 11 bases from J, with 17 bases between. The CDR3 has 14 amino acids. The CDR3 loop is CASSERTTRREQYF. The CDR3 nucleotides read TGTGCCAGCAGTGAACGGACTACCCGTCGGGAGCAGTATTTT.

This clone came up once. J is TRBJ1-1 and V is TRBV11-3; D not certain. Per the germline V gene, CDR1 is SGHNT and CDR2 is YENEEA. The ends were cut back, 1 base at V and 1 base at J, with 4 bases in the middle. CDR3 size: 13 residues. CDR3 region: CASSLGENTEAFF. CDR3 DNA: TGTGCCAGCAGCTTAGGAGAGAACACTGAAGCTTTCTTT.

The V call is TRBV5-4, the J call TRBJ1-1; 8 nucleotides match TRBD1. J was trimmed by 2 bases and V by 7 bases; bases with no gene match: 7. The CDR3 is 14 residues long. Germline V gene lookup returns CDR1 SGHNT and CDR2 YYREEE (reference sequence). The CDR3 DNA reads as TGTGCCAGCGGCAAGACAGGGGTTAACACTGAAGCTTTCTTT. Protein sequence: CASGKTGVNTEAFF.

Concerning this clone: Other DNA sequences in the sample encode the same CDR3. The chain carries TRBV6-5 and TRBJ1-3; TRBD1 might be the D (6 bases). CDR1 is MNHEY and CDR2 is SVGAGI in the germline V gene. V lost 4 bases and J 1 base, leaving 8 bases between the germline ends. The CDR3 contains 14 residues. The CDR3 protein is CASSLRGSGNTIYF. In DNA, the CDR3 is TGTGCCAGCAGTTTGAGGGGGTCTGGAAACACCATATATTTT.

This sequence joins TRBV6-1 and TRBJ1-4; tentatively, D is TRBD1 (5 bases). Germline values: CDR1 MNHNS, CDR2 SASEGT. The CDR3 loop spans 15 amino acids. Trimming pared 5 bases from V and 8 bases from J, leaving 18 bases between. As DNA, the CDR3 is TGTGCCAGCAGTCCAGGTGGGGGGACGGGGGAAAAACTGTTTTTT. It codes for CASSPGGGTGEKLFF.

The chain carries TRBV6-6 and TRBJ1-3; D is possibly TRBD1 (5 bases). This CDR3 is 15 amino acids long. Germline V gives CDR1 MNHNY, CDR2 SVGAGI (reference sequence). With 0 bases removed from V and 3 bases from J, the gap between germline ends came to 9 bases. This chain's CDR3 is CASSYSQGIGNTIYF. The DNA of the CDR3 is TGTGCCAGCAGTTACTCGCAGGGTATTGGAAACACCATATATTTT.

This rearrangement joins TRBV28 to TRBJ1-4; no reliable D call. Germline assignment: CDR1 MDHEN and CDR2 SYDVKM. There are 12 residues in the CDR3. V shed 5 bases and J shed 8 bases, with 9 bases lying between them. The CDR3 nucleotides are TGTGCCAGCAGTACGACATTAGAAAAACTGTTTTTT. Its protein product is CASSTTLEKLFF.

This chain joins TRBV6-1 and TRBJ2-5; no definite D call. The CDR3 is 13 residues long. Trimming shortened V by 4 bases and J by 2 bases, and 8 bases separated the two germline ends. Germline CDR1 and CDR2: MNHNS and SASEGT. The CDR3 loop reads CASSVLGQETQYF. The CDR3, as DNA: TGTGCCAGCAGTGTGCTAGGACAAGAGACCCAGTACTTC.

The chain carries TRBV9 and TRBJ2-3; D perhaps matches TRBD2 (6 bases). The CDR3 is 16 residues long. In germline, CDR1 is SGDLS, CDR2 YYNGEE. V dropped 0 bases and J dropped 4 bases, with 15 bases sitting between them. The CDR3 region has the DNA TGTGCCAGCAGCGTAGGTTCAGCGGGCGGCTCAGATACGCAGTATTTT. This encodes CASSVGSAGGSDTQYF.

The V gene is TRBV7-9, the J gene TRBJ2-7; weak D call: TRBD1 (5 bases). V lost 1 base to trimming and J lost 0 bases, with 7 bases between them. This CDR3 has 14 amino acids. Per germline, CDR1 SEHNR and CDR2 FQNEAQ (reference sequence). The chain's CDR3 is CASSLGGYSYEQYF. CDR3 coding DNA: TGTGCCAGCAGCTTAGGGGGCTACTCCTACGAGCAGTACTTC.

This clone was recorded only once. The chain recombines TRBV29-1 with TRBJ2-1; weak D call: TRBD1 (8 bases). The germline gives CDR1 SQVTM, CDR2 ANQGSEA. This CDR3 has 12 amino acids. V dropped 8 bases and J dropped 10 bases, with 18 bases sitting between them. The CDR3 protein is CSSRTGRGEQFF. The CDR3 region has the DNA TGCAGCTCTCGGACAGGGAGGGGAGAGCAGTTCTTC.

This chain joins TRBV6-4 and TRBJ2-7, with 7 nucleotides matching TRBD1. V dropped 6 bases and J dropped 6; count of bases not matched to a gene: 8. The CDR3 spans 13 residues. Looked up from germline, CDR1 is MRHNA and CDR2 is SNTAGT. In nucleotides, the CDR3 is TGTGCCAGCAGCGGGACAGCCGGGACCGAGCAGTACTTC. Protein: CASSGTAGTEQYF.

This clone has only one observation. CDR3 sequence (DNA): TGTGCCAGTAGTATTTCCGGGCAGGGGGCTACCTACGAGCAGTACTTC. This encodes CASSISGQGATYEQYF. The chain joins TRBV19 to TRBJ2-7; TRBD1 agrees at 8 bases. V lost 3 bases, J lost 2 bases, and 9 bases stayed unmatched. The germline gives CDR1 LNHDA, CDR2 SQIVND (reference sequence). The CDR3 is made up of 16 amino acids.

The chain joins TRBV2 to TRBJ2-2; no reliable D call. CDR1 SNHLY and CDR2 FYNNEI come from the germline V gene. The germline V and J ends were trimmed by 4 bases and 3 bases, with 3 bases remaining between them. The CDR3 is 12 residues long. The CDR3 bases are TGTGCCAGCAGTGTCGACACCGGGGAGCTGTTTTTT. It encodes CASSVDTGELFF.

This clone was counted only a few times. The genes are TRBV5-1 and TRBJ2-3; D not resolved. The V end was cut by 2 bases, the J end by 0 bases, with 10 bases between. The CDR3 is 15 amino acids. The germline gives CDR1 SGHRS, CDR2 YFSETQ. The CDR3 region has the DNA TGCGCCAGCAGCTTTAACAGCCCCAGCACAGATACGCAGTATTTT. This codes for CASSFNSPSTDTQYF.

This clone occurred a few times. The rearrangement links TRBV19 to TRBJ1-2; D call uncertain. The CDR3 has 13 residues. Trimming removed 3 bases at V and 8 bases at J, with 13 bases between. CDR1 is LNHDA and CDR2 is SQIVND in the germline V gene (reference sequence). CDR3 protein: CASSIEGFLGYTF. CDR3 in DNA: TGTGCCAGTAGTATTGAGGGATTCTTGGGCTACACCTTC.

This clone appeared a single time. This chain uses TRBV6-1 with TRBJ2-5; D gene ambiguous. Trimming stripped 2 bases from V and 2 bases from J, with 3 bases between. The length of the CDR3 is 12 residues. The germline gives CDR1 MNHNS, CDR2 SASEGT. The CDR3 DNA follows: TGTGCCAGCAGTGAACAGCAAGAGACCCAGTACTTC. It yields the protein CASSEQQETQYF.

V is TRBV27 and J is TRBJ2-7; no clear D. The CDR3 runs 16 residues. V shed 5 bases and J shed 0 bases, with 17 bases lying between them. Germline lookup yields CDR1 MNHEY and CDR2 SMNVEV (reference sequence). The CDR3 protein is CASSTPSKPNSYEQYF. CDR3 in DNA: TGTGCCAGCAGTACTCCTTCCAAGCCCAACTCCTACGAGCAGTACTTC.

The chain is built from TRBV18 and TRBJ2-5, with TRBD1 matching 7 bases. Trimming removed 1 base from V and 4 bases from J; junction bases left unmatched: 15. This CDR3 spans 18 amino acids. Germline CDR1 reads KGHSH; CDR2 reads LQKENI. DNA for the CDR3: TGTGCCAGCTCACCACGAAGGAGTCGGTTACAGGGGACAGAGACCCAGTACTTC. Translated, it gives CASSPRRSRLQGTETQYF.

The chain recombines TRBV6-1 with TRBJ2-5, with D unresolved. Near its end, the DNA agrees better with TRBJ2-7, so the J call may be wrong. The CDR3 spans 14 residues. Germline V lookup: CDR1 MNHNS, CDR2 SASEGT. CDR3 protein: CASTPGPRNYEQYF. In DNA form, the CDR3 reads TGTGCCAGCACCCCCGGCCCGCGGAACTACGAGCAGTACTTC.

V usage is TRBV6-6 and J usage is TRBJ2-3; maybe TRBD1 (6 bases). The ends were cut back, 7 bases at V and 8 bases at J, with 13 bases in the middle. Germline assignment: CDR1 MNHNY and CDR2 SVGAGI (reference sequence). The CDR3 is 12 residues long. CDR3 residues: CASNNGQSTQYF. In DNA form, the CDR3 reads TGTGCCAGCAACAATGGACAGTCTACGCAGTATTTT.

The J gene is TRBJ2-2, the V gene TRBV9, with 7 bases identical to TRBD2. This CDR3 is 14 amino acids long. In germline, CDR1 is SGDLS, CDR2 YYNGEE. V lost 2 bases and J lost 4; bases outside the gene matches: 2. The CDR3 sequence is CASSVASGTGELFF. CDR3 bases: TGTGCCAGCAGCGTGGCTAGCGGCACCGGGGAGCTGTTTTTT.

V gene TRBV10-3 combines with J gene TRBJ1-5, with TRBD1 matching 8 bases. Germline CDR1 is ENHRY and CDR2 is SYGVKD. CDR3 length equals 13 residues. The trim removed 8 bases at V and 5 bases at J, leaving 5 bases unmatched. As DNA, the CDR3 is TGTGCCATCGGACAGGGTGAGGATCAGCCCCAGCATTTT. It translates to CAIGQGEDQPQHF.

The chain couples TRBV5-4 to TRBJ2-5; D ambiguous. The germline CDR1 and CDR2 sequences are SGHNT and YYREEE (reference sequence). Trimming removed 0 bases from V and 5 bases from J, with 11 bases in between. This CDR3 spans 14 amino acids. The chain's CDR3 is CASSLGQVRETQYF. Written as DNA, the CDR3 is TGTGCCAGCAGCTTGGGGCAGGTCCGGGAGACCCAGTACTTC. The full variable domain, its missing parts supplied by reference TRBV5-4 and TRBJ2-5, is ETGVTQSPTHLIKTRGQQVTLRCSSQSGHNTVSWYQQALGQGPQFIFQYYREEENGRGNFPPRFSGLQFPNYSSELNVNALELDDSALYLCASSLGQVRETQYFGPGTRLLVL.

The genes are TRBV5-6 and TRBJ2-1, with D hard to call. Germline CDR1 is SGHDT and CDR2 is YYEEEE. This CDR3 contains 14 residues. The V end lost 1 base, the J end lost 4 bases, and 9 bases lay between the germline ends. The CDR3 DNA reads as TGTGCCAGCAGCTTGTTCTCCAGATACAATGAGCAGTTCTTC. This sequence encodes CASSLFSRYNEQFF.

The rearrangement uses TRBV29-1 and TRBJ1-1; D call uncertain. V was clipped by 0 bases and J by 10 bases, with 6 bases between them. CDR1 is SQVTM, CDR2 ANQGSEA, per germline. CDR3 size: 10 residues. CDR3 protein: CSVEETRAFF. DNA for the CDR3: TGCAGCGTTGAAGAAACGAGAGCTTTCTTT.

This chain connects TRBV6-5 to TRBJ1-2, with D perhaps TRBD1 (6 bases). Germline values: CDR1 MNHEY, CDR2 SVGAGI. This CDR3 region has 14 residues. The germline V and J ends were trimmed by 5 bases and 4 bases, with 14 bases remaining between them. CDR3 in DNA: TGTGCCAGCAGTCGTACAGGGTTGGGCTATGGCTACACCTTC. This sequence encodes CASSRTGLGYGYTF.

This clone was counted a single time. The V and J genes are TRBV2 and TRBJ1-4, with no clear D. Trimming shortened V by 5 bases and J by 5 bases, and 15 bases separated the two germline ends. Germline V gene lookup returns CDR1 SNHLY and CDR2 FYNNEI. This CDR3 comprises 15 residues. The CDR3 bases are TGTGCCAGCAGTCAGAGGAGGGTAGCGAATGAAAAACTGTTTTTT. This encodes CASSQRRVANEKLFF.

The V and J genes are TRBV25-1 and TRBJ1-4, with D tentatively TRBD1 (6 bases). Germline lookup yields CDR1 MGHDK and CDR2 SYGVNS. With 7 bases removed from V and 4 bases from J, the gap between germline ends came to 16 bases. The CDR3 is made up of 15 amino acids. CDR3 loop: CASTEGGQHNEKLFF. The CDR3 DNA reads TGTGCCAGCACCGAAGGAGGACAGCATAATGAAAAACTGTTTTTT.

The chain joins TRBV5-1 to TRBJ1-6; D is ambiguous. The germline CDR1 and CDR2 sequences are SGHRS and YFSETQ. Trimming shortened V by 4 bases and J by 5 bases, and 7 bases separated the two germline ends. The CDR3 is 13 amino acids. CDR3 residues: CASSPGNNSPLHF. CDR3 DNA: TGCGCCAGCAGCCCGGGAAATAATTCACCCCTCCACTTT. Variable domain in full (rest from reference TRBV5-1 and TRBJ1-6): KAGVTQTPRYLIKTRGQQVTLSCSPISGHRSVSWYQQTPGQGLQFLFEYFSETQRNKGNFPGRFSGRQFSNSRSEMNVSTLELGDSALYLCASSPGNNSPLHFGNGTRLTVT.

The rearrangement links TRBV27 to TRBJ1-1; a weak D match, TRBD1 (5 bases). The CDR3 covers 16 residues. Trimming took off 5 bases at V and 2 bases at J, with 18 bases between the two ends. Germline V gives CDR1 MNHEY, CDR2 SMNVEV (reference sequence). The CDR3 nucleotides read TGTGCCAGCAGTACTCTCCCCCGGGACTCCAACACTGAAGCTTTCTTT. Translated, it gives CASSTLPRDSNTEAFF.